The rows below give T cell receptor beta chains drawn from one sample of a study of shared clonotypes between healthy human individuals. TCRdb's copy holds only in-frame clones and misses some; the assay was immunoSEQ multiplex PCR. The sample has millions of clones, roughly nine tenths seen once. The source material was naive CD4+ T cells sorted from blood. The receptor source for this set is a man aged 18 to 29 in good health. Each CDR3 is given with its conserved first and last residue. A D gene is named only where the DNA matches it firmly. Size values are once, few and many counts, or a class for expanded clones, and some rows have none.

>.|TRBV19|TRBJ1-4|.
CASSPKTGENEKLFF
TGTGCCAGTAGTCCGAAAACCGGGGAGAATGAAAAACTGTTTTTT
>TRBD1|TRBV2|TRBJ1-6|.
CASDRDNSPLHF
TGTGCCAGCGACAGGGATAATTCACCCCTCCACTTT
>.|TRBV30|TRBJ2-2|.
CAWSVSGTGELFF
TGTGCCTGGAGTGTAAGTGGAACCGGGGAGCTGTTTTTT
>.|TRBV19|TRBJ1-3|.
CASSPYQGLSGNTIYF
TGTGCCAGTAGTCCGTATCAGGGGCTCTCTGGAAACACCATATATTTT
>.|TRBV5-6|TRBJ2-7|.
CASSLTGATYEQYF
TGTGCCAGCAGCTTGACGGGGGCAACCTACGAGCAGTACTTC
>.|TRBV11-2|TRBJ2-1|.
CASSSPRGAAYNEQFF
TGTGCCAGCAGCTCCCCGAGGGGGGCCGCCTACAATGAGCAGTTCTTC
>.|TRBV7-6|TRBJ2-3|.
CASSPRTDTQYF
TGTGCCAGCAGCCCCCGAACAGATACGCAGTATTTT
>TRBD2|TRBV10-3|TRBJ2-1|.
CAISPTSGDSSYNEQFF
TGTGCCATCAGTCCAACTAGCGGGGATAGCTCCTACAATGAGCAGTTCTTC
>TRBD2|TRBV29-1|TRBJ2-7|.
CSVHSGGSSYEQYF
TGCAGCGTTCATAGCGGGGGGAGCTCCTACGAGCAGTACTTC
>TRBD1|TRBV6-5|TRBJ2-1|.
CASSRDRGNEQFF
TGTGCCAGCAGCCGAGACAGGGGCAATGAGCAGTTCTTC
>.|TRBV10-1|TRBJ2-3|once
CASSPGDSTDTQYF
TGCGCCAGCAGCCCAGGGGACAGCACAGATACGCAGTATTTT
>TRBD1|TRBV5-6|TRBJ1-2|.
CASSETGSNYGYTF
TGTGCCAGCAGTGAGACAGGGTCTAACTATGGCTACACCTTC
>.|TRBV15|TRBJ2-7|.
CATSRGGVAYEQYF
TGTGCCACCAGCAGAGGAGGGGTCGCCTACGAGCAGTACTTC
>TRBD2|TRBV7-9|TRBJ2-3|once
CAGGTSGRATDTQYF
TGTGCCGGGGGGACTAGCGGGAGAGCGACAGATACGCAGTATTTT
>TRBD1|TRBV30|TRBJ1-2|.
CAWSGQGNYGYTF
TGTGCCTGGTCCGGACAGGGTAACTATGGCTACACCTTC
>.|TRBV30|TRBJ1-1|.
CARRGSTGTEAFF
TGTGCCCGGAGGGGTTCCACGGGGACTGAAGCTTTCTTT
>TRBD2|TRBV4-3|TRBJ2-1|.
CASSRTGTSHNEQFF
TGCGCCAGCAGCCGGACCGGGACTAGTCACAATGAGCAGTTCTTC
>TRBD1|TRBV7-9|TRBJ2-7|.
CASSLVSKQGASYEQYF
TGTGCCAGCAGCTTAGTATCGAAACAGGGGGCGTCCTACGAGCAGTACTTC
>.|TRBV4-2|TRBJ2-1|.
CASSQGYNEQFF
TGTGCCAGCAGCCAAGGTTACAATGAGCAGTTCTTC
>TRBD2|TRBV7-3|TRBJ2-5|.
CASSLTGAGQETQYF
TGTGCCAGCAGCTTAACCGGAGCGGGGCAAGAGACCCAGTACTTC
>.|TRBV12-1|TRBJ2-2|.
CASSAFRDGQNTGELFF
TGTGCCAGCAGCGCCTTCCGGGACGGTCAGAACACCGGGGAGCTGTTTTTT
>.|TRBV15|TRBJ1-4|.
CATSRVLLQTGEKLFF
TGTGCCACCAGCAGAGTCCTGCTCCAAACCGGTGAAAAACTGTTTTTT
>.|TRBV6-1|TRBJ1-6|.
CASRDWRGENSPLHF
TGTGCCAGCAGAGACTGGCGGGGCGAGAATTCACCCCTCCACTTT
>.|TRBV7-9|TRBJ2-2|.
CASTPSRVGELFF
TGTGCCAGCACCCCATCCAGAGTTGGGGAGCTGTTTTTT
>.|TRBV2|TRBJ1-5|.
CASSGTPRSNQPQHF
TGTGCCAGCAGCGGGACCCCGCGCAGCAATCAGCCCCAGCATTTT
>.|TRBV9|TRBJ2-2|.
CASSVVQGRATGELFF
TGTGCCAGCAGCGTAGTTCAGGGACGAGCGACCGGGGAGCTGTTTTTT
>TRBD1|TRBV28|TRBJ1-2|.
CASSAYGTANYGYTF
TGTGCCAGCAGTGCTTACGGGACAGCGAACTATGGCTACACCTTC
>TRBD1|TRBV6-5|TRBJ2-1|.
CASTRGSGNEQFF
TGTGCCAGCACCAGGGGGAGTGGCAATGAGCAGTTCTTC
>.|TRBV5-1|TRBJ1-1|.
CASRLEGGTEAFF
TGCGCCAGCCGACTCGAGGGGGGCACTGAAGCTTTCTTT
>TRBD1|TRBV9|TRBJ2-2|once
CASSTYGTGGNTGELFF
TGTGCCAGCAGCACATACGGGACAGGGGGCAACACCGGGGAGCTGTTTTTT
>TRBD2|TRBV5-4|TRBJ2-7|few
CASSLDSGRVNEQYF
TGTGCCAGCAGCTTGGATAGCGGGAGGGTAAACGAGCAGTACTTC
>.|TRBV18|TRBJ1-6|.
CASSEMGSGAMNSPLHF
TGTGCCAGCTCAGAAATGGGATCCGGGGCGATGAATTCACCCCTCCACTTT
>.|TRBV7-9|TRBJ1-1|once
CASSSRGTMTEAFF
TGTGCCAGCAGCTCCAGGGGTACGATGACTGAAGCTTTCTTT
>TRBD2|TRBV5-5|TRBJ2-1|.
CASSLDSGTYNEQFF
TGTGCCAGCAGCTTGGACAGCGGGACCTACAATGAGCAGTTCTTC
>.|TRBV2|TRBJ2-7|.
CASSEGRSTYEQYF
TGTGCCAGCAGTGAAGGCCGTTCCACGTACGAGCAGTACTTC
>.|TRBV18|TRBJ1-5|few
CASSPHSNQPQHF
TGTGCCAGCTCACCACACAGCAATCAGCCCCAGCATTTT
>TRBD1|TRBV10-1|TRBJ1-5|.
CASGTGEQPQHF
TGCGCCAGCGGGACAGGGGAACAGCCCCAGCATTTT
>TRBD2|TRBV19|TRBJ2-1|.
CASSSPRLAGNNEQFF
TGTGCCAGTAGTAGCCCTCGACTAGCGGGGAACAATGAGCAGTTCTTC
>TRBD2|TRBV5-6|TRBJ2-7|.
CASSLVIAGGLEQYF
TGTGCCAGCAGCTTGGTTATTGCGGGAGGGCTCGAGCAGTACTTC
>TRBD1|TRBV11-2|TRBJ2-2|.
CASSWGTGKATGELFF
TGTGCCAGCAGCTGGGGGACAGGGAAGGCAACCGGGGAGCTGTTTTTT
>.|TRBV18|TRBJ2-3|.
CASSPGVVNIDTQYF
TGTGCCAGCTCACCCGGGGTAGTAAATATAGATACGCAGTATTTT
>.|TRBV28|TRBJ2-7|once
CASRERGAVDEQYF
TGTGCCAGCAGGGAAAGGGGGGCCGTAGACGAGCAGTACTTC
>.|TRBV14|TRBJ2-3|.
CASSQVNHPADTQYF
TGTGCCAGCAGCCAAGTTAATCACCCGGCAGATACGCAGTATTTT
>.|TRBV27|TRBJ2-7|.
CASSLFLASAQYF
TGTGCCAGCAGTTTATTTTTGGCTTCCGCGCAGTACTTC
>.|TRBV5-6|TRBJ2-5|.
CASRALAGDETQYF
TGTGCCAGCAGGGCCCTCGCAGGGGACGAGACCCAGTACTTC
>.|TRBV19|TRBJ2-3|.
CASRPRNPDTQYF
TGTGCCAGTAGGCCAAGAAATCCAGATACGCAGTATTTT
>.|TRBV6-5|TRBJ2-2|.
CASSYARAGTGELFF
TGTGCCAGCAGTTATGCCAGGGCGGGCACCGGGGAGCTGTTTTTT
>.|TRBV19|TRBJ1-3|few
CASSIQGVPGNTIYF
TGTGCCAGTAGTATACAGGGAGTGCCTGGAAACACCATATATTTT
>TRBD1|TRBV28|TRBJ2-1|.
CASSSQRQGRPNEQFF
TGTGCCAGCAGTTCCCAGCGACAGGGGAGGCCTAATGAGCAGTTCTTC